The rows below give T cell receptor beta chains drawn from one sample of a study of blood T cell repertoires in COVID-19. Clones were read by immunoSEQ multiplex PCR, and TCRdb kept only the in-frame ones, dropping some. Of about 250,000 clones detected, approximately 84% appear once; the ten largest clones hold 15% to 18%. Sequencing was carried out using peripheral blood. The receptors come from a person between 70 and 80 years old with COVID-19, enrolled during active disease. The CDR3 runs from the conserved cysteine through the conserved F or W. The order of the fields is V gene, J gene, CDR3 length, clone size, CDR3 protein. Clone size is stated in some rows and not others, as once, few, many or a class when expanded.

V: TRBV5-4; J: TRBJ2-5; length: 15; size: NA; CDR3: CASSLGDRGLETQYF
V: TRBV6-2/TRBV6-3; J: TRBJ2-2; length: 17; size: few; CDR3: CASSYRGGGTNTGELFF
V: TRBV7-9; J: TRBJ2-7; length: 14; size: NA; CDR3: CASSPGLAGDKQYF
V: TRBV2; J: TRBJ1-4; length: 13; size: NA; CDR3: CASSAPEGRKLFF
V: TRBV2; J: TRBJ2-2; length: 17; size: NA; CDR3: CASSEAGGGRAFGELFF
V: TRBV7-9; J: TRBJ1-3; length: 15; size: NA; CDR3: CASSLPGSSGNTIYF
V: TRBV18; J: TRBJ2-7; length: 17; size: once; CDR3: CASSPLGLAGGPYEQYF
V: TRBV7-8; J: TRBJ2-3; length: 14; size: NA; CDR3: CASSRGDVPDTQYF
V: TRBV5-1; J: TRBJ2-2; length: 16; size: once; CDR3: CASSQGQGAATGELFF
V: TRBV7-8; J: TRBJ1-4; length: 16; size: NA; CDR3: CASSLAGGTGAEKLFF
V: TRBV18; J: TRBJ2-1; length: 16; size: once; CDR3: CASSPRGLTSYNEQFF
V: TRBV5-1; J: TRBJ2-5; length: 13; size: NA; CDR3: CASSLRGQETQYF
V: TRBV6-1; J: TRBJ2-7; length: 14; size: NA; CDR3: CASSEARTIYEQYF
V: TRBV6-2/TRBV6-3; J: TRBJ1-2; length: 15; size: NA; CDR3: CASSYRSGSNYGYTF
V: TRBV7-3; J: TRBJ2-6; length: 16; size: NA; CDR3: CASSSRPGSGANVLTF
V: TRBV27; J: TRBJ2-2; length: 13; size: NA; CDR3: CASRGGQTGELFF
V: TRBV11-2; J: TRBJ2-3; length: 15; size: many; CDR3: CASSSQSRSGDTQYF
V: TRBV6-2/TRBV6-3; J: TRBJ1-2; length: 15; size: NA; CDR3: CASSYAPRDRDRYTF
V: TRBV27; J: TRBJ1-1; length: 15; size: NA; CDR3: CASRRQGFLNTEAFF
V: TRBV7-8; J: TRBJ2-1; length: 16; size: NA; CDR3: CASSFGGSSSYNEQFF
V: TRBV5-4; J: TRBJ2-3; length: 13; size: NA; CDR3: CASSSPSLDTQYF
V: TRBV7-9; J: TRBJ1-2; length: 15; size: NA; CDR3: CASSYDWTGNYGYTF
V: TRBV7-5; J: TRBJ1-2; length: 13; size: NA; CDR3: CARSNSPGAGYTF
V: TRBV5-6; J: TRBJ1-2; length: 14; size: NA; CDR3: CASSLGQANYGYTF
V: TRBV5-1; J: TRBJ2-3; length: 14; size: NA; CDR3: CASSAGTITDTQYF
V: TRBV4-3; J: TRBJ1-1; length: 14; size: NA; CDR3: CASSQDFRVTEAFF
V: TRBV18; J: TRBJ1-1; length: 14; size: NA; CDR3: CASSPGRWDTEAFF
V: TRBV6-1; J: TRBJ2-3; length: 17; size: NA; CDR3: CASSDFGQVLFTDTQYF
V: TRBV6-5; J: TRBJ2-5; length: 15; size: NA; CDR3: CASSRRLAGEETQYF
V: TRBV27; J: TRBJ2-6; length: 17; size: NA; CDR3: CASSSGTGGAGANVLTF
V: TRBV9; J: TRBJ1-3; length: 15; size: NA; CDR3: CASSPRQGLRNTIYF
V: TRBV9; J: TRBJ2-3; length: 14; size: few; CDR3: CASSAEGRVDTQYF
V: TRBV9; J: TRBJ2-2; length: 16; size: once; CDR3: CASSAGEDRITGELFF
V: TRBV10-3; J: TRBJ1-2; length: 14; size: NA; CDR3: CAIRGLPANYGYTF
V: TRBV4-3; J: TRBJ1-3; length: 15; size: NA; CDR3: CASSQEDSGGNTIYF
V: TRBV7-9; J: TRBJ1-2; length: 18; size: NA; CDR3: CASSLEAEDRRNPYGYTF
V: TRBV7-8; J: TRBJ2-1; length: 17; size: NA; CDR3: CASSLSSSGGRVYEQFF
V: TRBV7-3; J: TRBJ2-1; length: 13; size: NA; CDR3: CASSLNGGDEQFF
V: TRBV4-3; J: TRBJ2-2; length: 16; size: NA; CDR3: CASSQGPGGNTGELFF
V: TRBV19; J: TRBJ1-2; length: 12; size: NA; CDR3: CASSIYRGGYTF
V: TRBV7-9; J: TRBJ1-1; length: 14; size: NA; CDR3: CASSNIRQNLQAFF
V: TRBV15; J: TRBJ2-1; length: 17; size: NA; CDR3: CATSRGGTGRSSSEQFF
V: TRBV6-6; J: TRBJ2-7; length: 15; size: NA; CDR3: CASSRPELTRYEQYF
V: TRBV21-1; J: TRBJ2-1; length: 20; size: NA; CDR3: CASSKRALGPPGTIYNEQFF
V: TRBV7-3; J: TRBJ2-7; length: 13; size: few; CDR3: CASSLTGDREQYF
V: TRBV28; J: TRBJ1-2; length: 14; size: NA; CDR3: CASSSRTGVNGYTF